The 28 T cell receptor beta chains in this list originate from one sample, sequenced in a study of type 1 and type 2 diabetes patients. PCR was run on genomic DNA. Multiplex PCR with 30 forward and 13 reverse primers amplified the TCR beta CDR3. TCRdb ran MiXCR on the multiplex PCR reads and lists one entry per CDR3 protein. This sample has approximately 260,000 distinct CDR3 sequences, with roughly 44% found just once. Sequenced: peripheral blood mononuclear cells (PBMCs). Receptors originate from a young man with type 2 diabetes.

CDR3 in amino acids: CAWSGPPGLPREDEQYF. Here the CDR3 DNA reads TGTGCCTGGAGTGGGCCCCCTGGGTTGCCCCGAGAAGACGAGCAGTACTTC. The rearrangement links TRBV7-2 to TRBJ2-7; D is unresolved. CDR3 length: 17 residues. Between the trimmed V and J ends, which lost 11 bases and 5 bases, there was a span of 31 bases. Germline V CDR1 and CDR2: SGHTA, FQGNSA.

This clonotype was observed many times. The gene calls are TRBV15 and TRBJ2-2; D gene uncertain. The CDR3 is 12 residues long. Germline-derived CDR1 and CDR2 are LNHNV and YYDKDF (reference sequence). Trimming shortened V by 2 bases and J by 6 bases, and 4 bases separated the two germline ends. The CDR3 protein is CATSRSPGELFF. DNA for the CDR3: TGTGCCACCAGCAGATCCCCCGGGGAGCTGTTTTTT.

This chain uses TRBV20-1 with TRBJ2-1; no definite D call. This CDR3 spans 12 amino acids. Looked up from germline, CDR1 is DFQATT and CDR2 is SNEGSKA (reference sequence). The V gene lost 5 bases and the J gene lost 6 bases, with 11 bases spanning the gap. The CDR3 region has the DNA TGCAGTGCTTACTCGGGTTTCAATGAGCAGTTCTTC. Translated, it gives CSAYSGFNEQFF.

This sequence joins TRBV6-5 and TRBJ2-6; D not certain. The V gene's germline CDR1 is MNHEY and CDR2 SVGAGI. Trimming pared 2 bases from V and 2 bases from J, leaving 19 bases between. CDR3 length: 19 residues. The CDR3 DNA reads TGTGCCAGCAGTTACCTTAGCAGGAATAGCATTCCTGGGGCCAACGTCCTGACTTTC. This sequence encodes CASSYLSRNSIPGANVLTF.

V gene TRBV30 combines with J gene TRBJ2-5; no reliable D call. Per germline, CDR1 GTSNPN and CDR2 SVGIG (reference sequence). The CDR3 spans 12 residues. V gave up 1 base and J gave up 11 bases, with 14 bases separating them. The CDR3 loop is CAWSASGNEQYF. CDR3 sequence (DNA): TGTGCCTGGAGTGCTTCGGGTAATGAGCAGTACTTC. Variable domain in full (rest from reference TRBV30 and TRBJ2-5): SQTIHQWPATLVQPVGSPLSLECTVEGTSNPNLYWYRQAAGRGLQLLFYSVGIGQISSEVPQNLSASRPQDRQFILSSKKLLLSDSGFYLCAWSASGNEQYFGPGTRLLVL.

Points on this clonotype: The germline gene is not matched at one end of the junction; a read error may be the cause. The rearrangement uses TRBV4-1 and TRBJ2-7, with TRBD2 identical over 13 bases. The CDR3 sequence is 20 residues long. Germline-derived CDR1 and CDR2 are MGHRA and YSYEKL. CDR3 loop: CASSLGSGLAGPPSSYEQYF. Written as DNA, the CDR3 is TGTGCCAGCAGCTTGGGGTCGGGACTAGCGGGGCCCCCGAGCTCCTACGAGCAGTACTTC.

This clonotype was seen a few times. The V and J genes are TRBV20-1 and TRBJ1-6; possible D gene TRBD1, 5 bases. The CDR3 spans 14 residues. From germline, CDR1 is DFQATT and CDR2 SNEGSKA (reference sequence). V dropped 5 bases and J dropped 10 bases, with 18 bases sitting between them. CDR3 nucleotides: TGCAGTGCTCCTGACTGGGGGGTTGGCTCACCCCTCCACTTT. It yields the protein CSAPDWGVGSPLHF.

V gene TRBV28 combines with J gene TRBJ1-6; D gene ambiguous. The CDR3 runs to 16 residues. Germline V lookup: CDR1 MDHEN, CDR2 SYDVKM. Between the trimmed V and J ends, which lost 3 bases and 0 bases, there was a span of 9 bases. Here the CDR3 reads CASSFRWVSYNSPLHF. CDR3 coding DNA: TGTGCCAGCAGTTTCAGATGGGTCTCCTATAATTCACCCCTCCACTTT.

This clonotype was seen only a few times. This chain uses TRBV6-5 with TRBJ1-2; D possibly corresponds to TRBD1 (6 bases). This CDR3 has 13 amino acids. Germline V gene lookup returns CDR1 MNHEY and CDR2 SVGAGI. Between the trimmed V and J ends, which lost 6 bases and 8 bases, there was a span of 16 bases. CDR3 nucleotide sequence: TGTGCCAGCAGGCAGGCCACAGGGTCGGGCTACACCTTC. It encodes CASRQATGSGYTF.

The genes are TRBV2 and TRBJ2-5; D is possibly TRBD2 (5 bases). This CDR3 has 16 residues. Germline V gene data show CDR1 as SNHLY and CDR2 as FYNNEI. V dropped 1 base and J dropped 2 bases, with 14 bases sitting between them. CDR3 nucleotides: TGTGCCAGCAGTGAAGGGCTGGCGGGTATACAAGAGACCCAGTACTTC. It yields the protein CASSEGLAGIQETQYF. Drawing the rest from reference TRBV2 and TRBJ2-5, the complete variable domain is EPEVTQTPSHQVTQMGQEVILRCVPISNHLYFYWYRQILGQKVEFLVSFYNNEISEKSEIFDDQFSVERPDGSNFTLKIRSTKLEDSAMYFCASSEGLAGIQETQYFGPGTRLLVL.

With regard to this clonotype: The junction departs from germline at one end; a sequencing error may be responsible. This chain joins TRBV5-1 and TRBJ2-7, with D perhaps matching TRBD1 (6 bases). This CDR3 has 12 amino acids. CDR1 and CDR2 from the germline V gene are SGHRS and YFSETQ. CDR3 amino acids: CASSFRGTEQYF. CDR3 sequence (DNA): TGTGCCAGCAGCTTCAGGGGAACCGAGCAGTACTTC. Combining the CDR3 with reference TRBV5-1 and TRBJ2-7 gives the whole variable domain KAGVTQTPRYLIKTRGQQVTLSCSPISGHRSVSWYQQTPGQGLQFLFEYFSETQRNKGNFPGRFSGRQFSNSRSEMNVSTLELGDSALYLCASSFRGTEQYFGPGTRLTVT.

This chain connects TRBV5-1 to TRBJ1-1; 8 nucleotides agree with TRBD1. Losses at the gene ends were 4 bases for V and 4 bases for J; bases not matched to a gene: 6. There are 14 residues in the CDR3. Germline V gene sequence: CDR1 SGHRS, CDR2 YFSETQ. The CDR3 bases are TGCGCCAGCAGCCGGACAGGGTTTAGCACTGAAGCTTTCTTT. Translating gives CASSRTGFSTEAFF.

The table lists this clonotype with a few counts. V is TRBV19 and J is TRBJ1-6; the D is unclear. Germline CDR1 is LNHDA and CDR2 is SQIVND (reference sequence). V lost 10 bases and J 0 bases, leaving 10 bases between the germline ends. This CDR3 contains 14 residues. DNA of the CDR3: TGTGCCACCCCGTTTGACTCCTATAATTCACCCCTCCACTTT. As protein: CATPFDSYNSPLHF.

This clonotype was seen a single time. CDR3 sequence (DNA): TGTGCCAGCAGTTTTAGTTGGGACAGGGGGCTTCGCGAGCAGTACTTC. It yields the protein CASSFSWDRGLREQYF. The J gene is TRBJ2-7, the V gene TRBV27, with TRBD1 matching 12 bases. The germline CDR1 and CDR2 sequences are MNHEY and SMNVEV (reference sequence). Trimming removed 3 bases from V and 6 bases from J; junction bases left unmatched: 9. CDR3 length equals 16 residues.

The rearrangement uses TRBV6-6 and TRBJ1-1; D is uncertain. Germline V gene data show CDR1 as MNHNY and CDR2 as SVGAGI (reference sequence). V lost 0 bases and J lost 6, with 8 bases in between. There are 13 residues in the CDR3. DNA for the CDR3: TGTGCCAGCAGTTACTCAGGGCTGGCTGAAGCTTTCTTT. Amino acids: CASSYSGLAEAFF.

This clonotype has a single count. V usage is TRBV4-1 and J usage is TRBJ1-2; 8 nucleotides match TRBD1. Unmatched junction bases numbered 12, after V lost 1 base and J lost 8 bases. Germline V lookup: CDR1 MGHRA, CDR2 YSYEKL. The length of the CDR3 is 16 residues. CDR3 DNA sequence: TGCGCCAGCAGCCAAGGAGTAGCAGGGGGCTCTGGCGGCTACACCTTC. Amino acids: CASSQGVAGGSGGYTF.

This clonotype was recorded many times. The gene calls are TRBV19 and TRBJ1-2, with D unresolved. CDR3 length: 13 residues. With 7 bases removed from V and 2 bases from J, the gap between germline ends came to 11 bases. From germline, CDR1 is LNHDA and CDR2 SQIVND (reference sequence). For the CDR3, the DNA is TGTGCCAGTAAGGCCGGTGGAAACTATGGCTACACCTTC. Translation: CASKAGGNYGYTF. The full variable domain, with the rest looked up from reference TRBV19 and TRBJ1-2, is DGGITQSPKYLFRKEGQNVTLSCEQNLNHDAMYWYRQDPGQGLRLIYYSQIVNDFQKGDIAEGYSVSREKKESFPLTVTSAQKNPTAFYLCASKAGGNYGYTFGSGTRLTVV.

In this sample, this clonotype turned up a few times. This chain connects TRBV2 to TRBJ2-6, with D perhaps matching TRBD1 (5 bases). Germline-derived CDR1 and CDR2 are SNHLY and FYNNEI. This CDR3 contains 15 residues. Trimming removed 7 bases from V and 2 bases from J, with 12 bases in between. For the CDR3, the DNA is TGTGCCAGCACCTTTTTAGGGGCTGGGGCCAACGTCCTGACTTTC. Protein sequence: CASTFLGAGANVLTF.

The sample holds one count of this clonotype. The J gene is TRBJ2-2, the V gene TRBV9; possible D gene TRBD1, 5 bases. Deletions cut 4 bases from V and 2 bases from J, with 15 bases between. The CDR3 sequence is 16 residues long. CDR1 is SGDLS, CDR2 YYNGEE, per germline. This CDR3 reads CASSLLWTPNTGELFF. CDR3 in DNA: TGTGCCAGCAGCCTCCTTTGGACACCAAACACCGGGGAGCTGTTTTTT.

CDR3: CSASAEGREGLAGFLIETQYF. The CDR3 DNA sequence: TGCAGTGCTAGCGCCGAAGGTCGAGAGGGACTAGCGGGATTTTTGATAGAGACCCAGTACTTC. The V call is TRBV20-1, the J call TRBJ2-5; 13 nucleotides agree with TRBD2. The CDR3 has 21 residues. The junction had 23 bases not matched to a gene; V was cut back by 3 bases and J by 4 bases. Germline values: CDR1 DFQATT, CDR2 SNEGSKA (reference sequence).

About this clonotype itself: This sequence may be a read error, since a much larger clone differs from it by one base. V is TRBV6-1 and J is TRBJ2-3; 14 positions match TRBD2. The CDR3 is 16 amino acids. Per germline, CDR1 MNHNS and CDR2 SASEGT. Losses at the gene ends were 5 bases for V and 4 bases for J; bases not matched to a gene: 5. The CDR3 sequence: CASSPTSGRAADTQYF. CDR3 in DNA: TGTGCCAGCAGTCCGACTAGCGGGAGGGCCGCAGATACGCAGTATTTT.

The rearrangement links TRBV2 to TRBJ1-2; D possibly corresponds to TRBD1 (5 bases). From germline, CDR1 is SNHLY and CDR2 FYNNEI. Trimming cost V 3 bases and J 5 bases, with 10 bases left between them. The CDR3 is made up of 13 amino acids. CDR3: CASSDGTLYGYTF. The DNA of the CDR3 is TGTGCCAGCAGTGATGGGACCTTGTATGGCTACACCTTC.

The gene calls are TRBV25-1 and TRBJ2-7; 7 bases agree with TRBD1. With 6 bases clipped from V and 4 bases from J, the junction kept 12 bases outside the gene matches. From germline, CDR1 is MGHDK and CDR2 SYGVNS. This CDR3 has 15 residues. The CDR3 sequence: CASSLLNGTAYEQYF. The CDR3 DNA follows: TGTGCCAGCAGCCTATTAAACGGGACAGCATACGAGCAGTACTTC.

Here the CDR3 DNA reads TGTGCCACCAGTGAAGGGGCGCTTTCGGAAAAACTGTTTTTT. Encoded protein: CATSEGALSEKLFF. The rearrangement uses TRBV24-1 and TRBJ1-4, with D possibly being TRBD1 (5 bases). The CDR3 spans 14 residues. Germline loops: CDR1 KGHDR, CDR2 SFDVKD. V dropped 4 bases and J dropped 8 bases, with 13 bases sitting between them.

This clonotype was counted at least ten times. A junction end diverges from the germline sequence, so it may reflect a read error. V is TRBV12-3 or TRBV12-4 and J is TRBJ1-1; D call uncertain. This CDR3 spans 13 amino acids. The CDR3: CASSLGMNTEAFF. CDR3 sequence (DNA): TGTGCCAGCAGCTTAGGGATGAACACTGAAGCTTTCTTT.

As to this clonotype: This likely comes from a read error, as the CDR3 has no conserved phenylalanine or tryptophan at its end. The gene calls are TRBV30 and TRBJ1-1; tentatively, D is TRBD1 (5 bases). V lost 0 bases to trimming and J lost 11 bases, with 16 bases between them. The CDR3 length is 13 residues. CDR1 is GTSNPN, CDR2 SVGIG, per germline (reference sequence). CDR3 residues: CAWSVSRGFGAFS. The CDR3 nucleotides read TGTGCCTGGAGTGTATCCCGGGGGTTCGGGGCTTTCTCT.

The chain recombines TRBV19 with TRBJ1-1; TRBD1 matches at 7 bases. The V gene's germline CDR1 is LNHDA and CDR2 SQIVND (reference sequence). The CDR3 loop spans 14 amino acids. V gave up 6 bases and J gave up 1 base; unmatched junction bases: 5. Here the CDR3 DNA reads TGTGCCAGTAGCCCGGACAGGAAGAACACTGAAGCTTTCTTT. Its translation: CASSPDRKNTEAFF.

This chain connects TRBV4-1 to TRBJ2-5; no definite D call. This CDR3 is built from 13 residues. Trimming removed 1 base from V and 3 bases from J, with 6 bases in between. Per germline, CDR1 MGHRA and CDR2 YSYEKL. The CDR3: CASSQVRKETQYF. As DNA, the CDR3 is TGCGCCAGCAGCCAAGTAAGGAAAGAGACCCAGTACTTC.